This record looks at one T cell receptor beta chain sequence and its context. This record belongs to a study of blood T cell repertoires in COVID-19. Overall study context: Donors in the United States, Italy and Spain gave samples during acute or convalescent COVID-19. T cells, B-cell-depleted T cells, or PBMCs provided the cDNA or gDNA that served as material.

Trimming cost V 6 bases and J 0 bases, with 14 bases left between them. Germline assignment: CDR1 MDHEN and CDR2 SYDVKM. The CDR3 spans 15 residues. Original handling: Reference gene primer amplification gave estimated nucleated cell counts. The protocol was immunoSEQ multiplex PCR, while the TCRdb copy is restricted to in-frame clones and leaves out a portion. V and J calls and clone size are those listed in that table; D and trimming were worked out from the DNA. The sample holds about 110,000 clones, approximately 90% seen once. Sequencing used peripheral blood. The receptor was isolated from a woman in her 50s with acute or convalescent COVID-19. The rearrangement uses TRBV28 and TRBJ2-5, with a possible D match to TRBD1 (7 bases). The CDR3 DNA sequence: TGTGCCAGCAGCATGGAGGGGACAGACCAAGAGACCCAGTACTTC. Its translation: CASSMEGTDQETQYF.